Each of the 12 T cell receptor beta chains below was sequenced from the same sample in a study of control samples from healthy donors and cancer patients. Libraries were prepared by immunoSEQ multiplex PCR; TCRdb keeps only in-frame clonotypes and omits some of them. The table includes 200,000 or so clones, roughly 94% detected once. The sequenced sample consisted of blood. These receptors came from a man between 50 and 59 years old in good health.

The chain has TRBV28 and TRBJ2-7; tentatively, D is TRBD2 (5 bases). CDR3 length: 14 residues. V shed 6 bases and J shed 5 bases, with 17 bases lying between them. Germline V gives CDR1 MDHEN, CDR2 SYDVKM. CDR3 sequence: CASSPPRRADEQYV. For the CDR3, the DNA is TGTGCCAGCAGCCCCCCCAGGCGGGCGGACGAGCAGTACGTC.

The chain joins TRBV6-6 to TRBJ2-7; D is perhaps TRBD2 (5 bases). There are 15 residues in the CDR3. Trimming shortened V by 6 bases and J by 1 base, and 16 bases separated the two germline ends. CDR1 MNHNY and CDR2 SVGAGI come from the germline V gene (reference sequence). The CDR3 DNA is TGTGCCAGCAGCACTCCTTACACGGGGTCCTACGAGCAGTACTTC. It translates to CASSTPYTGSYEQYF.

The chain links TRBV29-1 to TRBJ1-6; 11 bases are a match to TRBD1. The V gene's germline CDR1 is SQVTM and CDR2 ANQGSEA. V lost 7 bases and J lost 4; bases outside the gene matches: 12. There are 17 residues in the CDR3. CDR3 coding DNA: TGCAGCGCTTCTACGGGGACAGGGGGTAATTATAATTCACCCCTCCACTTT. This sequence encodes CSASTGTGGNYNSPLHF.

The chain employs TRBV19 and TRBJ1-4; D is possibly TRBD1 (5 bases). Germline-derived CDR1 and CDR2 are LNHDA and SQIVND (reference sequence). This CDR3 spans 15 amino acids. The V and J ends lost 4 bases and 0 bases respectively, with 9 bases between them. The CDR3 sequence: CASSTGDATNEKLFF. Written as DNA, the CDR3 is TGTGCCAGTAGTACCGGGGACGCAACTAATGAAAAACTGTTTTTT.

The chain couples TRBV6-2 or TRBV6-3 to TRBJ2-7; TRBD2 matches 7 bases. J gave up 3 bases and V 5 bases, and 7 bases lay outside the gene matches. Germline lookup yields CDR1 MNHEY and CDR2 SVGEGT. The CDR3 consists of 14 residues. The CDR3 reads CASSAREALYEQYF. CDR3 DNA sequence: TGTGCCAGCAGTGCCCGGGAGGCCCTCTACGAGCAGTACTTC.

The chain uses TRBV19 and TRBJ2-3, with no clear D. V lost 5 bases and J lost 4, with 16 bases in between. Per the germline V gene, CDR1 is LNHDA and CDR2 is SQIVND (reference sequence). The CDR3 runs 15 residues. The CDR3 region has the DNA TGTGCCAGTAGTGAACACGTACCACCGGCAGATACGCAGTATTTT. Amino acid sequence: CASSEHVPPADTQYF.

The rearrangement links TRBV5-1 to TRBJ2-5; 8 bases match TRBD2. Trimming cost V 0 bases and J 2 bases; bases outside gene matches: 6. The CDR3 loop spans 16 amino acids. The germline gives CDR1 SGHRS, CDR2 YFSETQ. The CDR3 is CASSLALAEKQETQYF. The CDR3 DNA follows: TGCGCCAGCAGCTTGGCACTAGCGGAGAAACAAGAGACCCAGTACTTC.

The chain uses TRBV6-2 or TRBV6-3 and TRBJ2-7, with D tentatively TRBD1 (5 bases). CDR1 and CDR2 (germline): MNHEY, SVGEGT. The CDR3 covers 13 residues. With 5 bases removed from V and 0 bases from J, the gap between germline ends came to 8 bases. CDR3 in DNA: TGTGCCAGCAGTCTAAGGGGCTCCTACGAGCAGTACGTC. It translates to CASSLRGSYEQYV.

This chain links TRBV11-1 with TRBJ2-2, with 10 bases fitting TRBD1. The CDR3 consists of 14 residues. Germline CDR1 reads SGHAT; CDR2 reads FQDESV (reference sequence). The ends lost 7 bases at V and 5 bases at J; junction bases unmatched: 4. The CDR3 bases are TGTGCCAGCAAGATGGACAGGGGGACCGGGGAGCTGTTTTTT. This translates into CASKMDRGTGELFF. The variable domain in full, with the rest retrieved from reference TRBV11-1 and TRBJ2-2, is EAEVAQSPRYKITEKSQAVAFWCDPISGHATLYWYRQILGQGPELLVQFQDESVVDDSQLPKDRFSAERLKGVDSTLKIQPAELGDSAMYLCASKMDRGTGELFFGEGSRLTVL.

V gene TRBV7-9 combines with J gene TRBJ1-2; 9 nucleotides line up with TRBD1. Germline CDR1 is SEHNR and CDR2 is FQNEAQ (reference sequence). V lost 2 bases to trimming and J lost 8 bases; unmatched junction nucleotides: 6. This CDR3 contains 14 residues. The CDR3 bases are TGTGCCAGCAGCTTATTGAACAGGGGGCAGGGCTACACCTTC. As protein: CASSLLNRGQGYTF.

V usage is TRBV9 and J usage is TRBJ2-5; 10 bases are a match to TRBD2. Looked up from germline, CDR1 is SGDLS and CDR2 is YYNGEE. J gave up 2 bases and V 0 bases, and 7 bases lay outside the gene matches. CDR3 length: 17 residues. DNA for the CDR3: TGTGCCAGCAGCGTAGCTGGGGCTAGCGGGGGTCAAGAGACCCAGTACTTC. It specifies CASSVAGASGGQETQYF.

The rearrangement links TRBV18 to TRBJ1-2, with 9 bases fitting TRBD1. The trim removed 3 bases at V and 2 bases at J, leaving 4 bases unmatched. The CDR3 has 15 amino acids. Germline V gene lookup returns CDR1 KGHSH and CDR2 LQKENI. The CDR3, as DNA: TGTGCCAGCTCACCGAGTGGACAGGGGAACTATGGCTACACCTTC. It is translated as CASSPSGQGNYGYTF.